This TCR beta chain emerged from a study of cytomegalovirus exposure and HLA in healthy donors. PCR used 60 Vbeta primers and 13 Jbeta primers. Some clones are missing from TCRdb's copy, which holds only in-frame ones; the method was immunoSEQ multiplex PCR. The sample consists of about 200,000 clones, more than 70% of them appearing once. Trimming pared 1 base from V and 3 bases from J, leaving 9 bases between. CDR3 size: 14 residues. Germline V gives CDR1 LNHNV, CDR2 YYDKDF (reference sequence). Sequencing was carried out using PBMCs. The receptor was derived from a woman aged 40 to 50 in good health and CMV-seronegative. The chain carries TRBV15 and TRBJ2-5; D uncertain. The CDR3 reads CATSRANNEETQYF. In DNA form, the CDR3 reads TGTGCCACCAGCAGAGCAAACAACGAAGAGACCCAGTACTTC.